This T cell receptor beta chain was identified in a study of beta chain features in type 1 diabetes. V shed 6 bases, J shed 2 bases, and the junction held 7 bases outside the gene matches. The CDR3 extends over 15 amino acids. The V gene's germline CDR1 is MNHEY and CDR2 SVGAGI. All of the isolated RNA was reverse transcribed, so expressed TCRB transcripts were sequenced. For naive, central memory and regulatory T cell samples, reads averaged roughly 3.6 million. The data were produced by immunoSEQ multiplex PCR, yet TCRdb's version contains in-frame clones alone and is incomplete. Of 900,000 or so clones listed, roughly 15% are singletons.

The chain has TRBV6-5 and TRBJ1-3; 7 bases match TRBD1. The sequencing sample was made of naive CD4+ T cells from blood. The source of this sequence is a woman between 18 and 30 years old in good health. CDR3 DNA: TGTGCCAGCAGCCGCGACAGGGCGACTGGAAACACCATATATTTT. This translates into CASSRDRATGNTIYF.